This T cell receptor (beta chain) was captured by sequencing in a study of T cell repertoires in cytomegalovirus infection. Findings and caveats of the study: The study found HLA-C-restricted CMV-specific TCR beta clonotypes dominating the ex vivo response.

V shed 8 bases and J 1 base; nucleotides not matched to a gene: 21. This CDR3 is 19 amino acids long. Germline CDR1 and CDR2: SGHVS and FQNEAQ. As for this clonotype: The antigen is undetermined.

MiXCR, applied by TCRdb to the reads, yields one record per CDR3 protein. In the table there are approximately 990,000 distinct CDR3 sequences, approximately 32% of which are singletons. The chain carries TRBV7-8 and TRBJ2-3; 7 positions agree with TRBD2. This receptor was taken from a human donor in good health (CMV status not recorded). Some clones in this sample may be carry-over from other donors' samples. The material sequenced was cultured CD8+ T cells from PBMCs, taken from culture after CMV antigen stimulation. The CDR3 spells CASAISRLADLGGTDTQYF. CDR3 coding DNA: TGTGCCAGCGCCATCTCCCGACTAGCTGATTTGGGAGGCACAGATACGCAGTATTTT.